This TCR beta chain is from a study of PD-1 blockade in classical Hodgkin lymphoma. V lost 6 bases, J lost 5 bases, and 17 bases lay in between. CDR3 length equals 15 residues. Per the germline V gene, CDR1 is MDHEN and CDR2 is SYDVKM. The method was immunoSEQ multiplex PCR; TCRdb's version includes in-frame clones alone and lacks a portion of them. Here the sample spans about 29,000 clones, about 70% being singletons. Every patient was affected by relapse after autologous stem cell transplantation, while exposure to brentuximab vedotin was not uniform. The specimen was peripheral blood mononuclear cells (PBMCs), collected before the second cycle of nivolumab. The TCR sequence derives from a human donor with classical Hodgkin lymphoma. The rearrangement links TRBV28 to TRBJ1-5; D gene unclear. This chain's CDR3 is CASSPLGVVYQPQHF. Here the CDR3 DNA reads TGTGCCAGCAGCCCCCTTGGGGTGGTTTATCAGCCCCAGCATTTT.